This T cell receptor beta chain came from a study of blood T cells in healthy people across ages. Findings of the study overall: A greater number of naive CD4+ cells and higher diversity distinguished long-lived donors from aged donors. Possibly, changes in expanded clonotypes were confounded because donor CMV status was unknown.

There are a few counts of this clonotype. Antigen specificity is unknown. V lost 2 bases, J lost 0 bases, and 10 bases stayed unmatched. The CDR3 is 18 residues long. Germline CDR1 is LGHDT and CDR2 is YNNKEL (reference sequence). For the second PCR, which ran for roughly 6 to 11 cycles, a sample-barcoded 5' primer and a J-beta primer mix were used. Via MiXCR, TCRdb re-called the 5' RACE reads, giving one row per CDR3 protein. The sample contains about 1.7 million distinct CDR3 sequences, 28% of which appear only once. Input material: blood. The receptor was derived from a woman between 25 and 40 years old in good health. The chain uses TRBV3-1 and TRBJ2-5, with TRBD2 matching over 9 bases. CDR3: CASSQRGGSGGYQETQYF. For the CDR3, the DNA is TGTGCCAGCAGCCAACGGGGGGGAAGCGGGGGGTACCAAGAGACCCAGTACTTC.